The subject of this entry is one T cell receptor (beta chain). This entry comes from a study of blood T cell repertoires in COVID-19. On the study more broadly: Samples representing acute and convalescent COVID-19 were sourced from the United States, Italy and Spain.

Method: immunoSEQ multiplex PCR; TCRdb's copy keeps in-frame clones and lacks some. Of about 320,000 clones listed, about 87% are singletons. This CDR3 comprises 14 residues. V trimming: 3 bases; J trimming: 2 bases; junction bases outside the gene matches: 3. Germline V gene sequence: CDR1 KGHSH, CDR2 LQKENI. The sample consisted of PBMCs or T cells enriched from blood (not recorded which). The chain is built from TRBV18 and TRBJ2-5; 7 bases agree with TRBD1. The sequence derives from a woman between 18 and 29 years old who had recovered from COVID-19. This CDR3 reads CASSPGQRQETQYF. The CDR3 DNA is TGTGCCAGCTCACCGGGACAGAGACAAGAGACCCAGTACTTC.